This is a list of T cell receptor beta chains from one sample in a study of T cells in Graves' hyperthyroidism and ophthalmopathy. Each CDR3 protein gets one entry after TCRdb re-called the multiplex PCR reads with MiXCR. The profile covers about 600,000 distinct CDR3 sequences, with about 14% appearing a single time and approximately 12% taken by the ten largest. The sample consisted of blood. These receptors all come from a woman in her 50s with Graves' ophthalmopathy. Each CDR3 is given with its conserved first and last residue. The order of the fields is J gene, V gene, CDR3 protein.

j_call: TRBJ2-3
v_call: TRBV20-1
cdr3_aa: CSARAGASTPDTQYF

j_call: TRBJ2-7
v_call: TRBV30
cdr3_aa: CAWRDSGDEQYF

j_call: TRBJ2-7
v_call: TRBV18
cdr3_aa: CASSPEGYEQYF

j_call: TRBJ2-6
v_call: TRBV28
cdr3_aa: CATNTPNSGANVLTF

j_call: TRBJ2-3
v_call: TRBV11-1
cdr3_aa: CASVGYKTQYF

j_call: TRBJ2-1
v_call: TRBV18
cdr3_aa: CASSPTGLAGDNEQFF

j_call: TRBJ2-2
v_call: TRBV19
cdr3_aa: CASSIALGPGELFF

j_call: TRBJ1-6
v_call: TRBV30
cdr3_aa: CANNGERSSPLHF

j_call: TRBJ2-7
v_call: TRBV27
cdr3_aa: CASSPPRQGAFSYEQYF

j_call: TRBJ2-7
v_call: TRBV7-9
cdr3_aa: CASRNSGTETYEQYF

j_call: TRBJ2-6
v_call: TRBV5-4
cdr3_aa: CASSLGGSGSGANVLTF

j_call: TRBJ1-2
v_call: TRBV6-6
cdr3_aa: CASSYSRGTRDYGYTF

j_call: TRBJ2-1
v_call: TRBV12-3/TRBV12-4
cdr3_aa: CASQGSSGVNEQFF

j_call: TRBJ2-5
v_call: TRBV28
cdr3_aa: CASRDRFKETQYF

j_call: TRBJ1-5
v_call: TRBV6-1
cdr3_aa: CASSPRQTNQPQHF

j_call: TRBJ2-7
v_call: TRBV20-1
cdr3_aa: CSARDPLAEVSYEQYF

j_call: TRBJ2-2
v_call: TRBV15
cdr3_aa: CATSRASGRATGELFF

j_call: TRBJ2-1
v_call: TRBV5-1
cdr3_aa: CASSLAPNGNEQFF

j_call: TRBJ2-1
v_call: TRBV4-3
cdr3_aa: CASSLFAGHNEQFF

j_call: TRBJ1-2
v_call: TRBV19
cdr3_aa: CASSRQDNYGYTF

j_call: TRBJ1-5
v_call: TRBV4-1
cdr3_aa: CASSQGSVSYSNQPQHF

j_call: TRBJ1-2
v_call: TRBV29-1
cdr3_aa: CSVAQTGGGYTF

j_call: TRBJ2-7
v_call: TRBV28
cdr3_aa: CASTQTDTYEQYF

j_call: TRBJ1-5
v_call: TRBV10-3
cdr3_aa: CAISEGQGSNQPQHF

j_call: TRBJ2-3
v_call: TRBV20-1
cdr3_aa: CSASRQLGGSRDTQYF

j_call: TRBJ2-2
v_call: TRBV6-5
cdr3_aa: CASRGQTLTGELFF

j_call: TRBJ2-1
v_call: TRBV18
cdr3_aa: CASSLNSGLADNEQFF

j_call: TRBJ2-2
v_call: TRBV6-1
cdr3_aa: CASIHGDWRTGELFF

j_call: TRBJ2-5
v_call: TRBV7-2
cdr3_aa: CASSLRGTGNQETQYF

j_call: TRBJ2-5
v_call: TRBV20-1
cdr3_aa: CSAIGEYQETQYF

j_call: TRBJ2-7
v_call: TRBV5-1
cdr3_aa: CASSLDGSGTGIYEQYF

j_call: TRBJ2-4
v_call: TRBV6-1
cdr3_aa: CASSFTSGSMNIQYF